Shown below are 26 T cell receptor beta chains from a single sample sequenced in a study of cytomegalovirus exposure and HLA in healthy donors (dated by TCRdb to the late 2010s). Libraries were made using the immunoSEQ multiplex PCR assay. A mixture of 60 forward primers for TCR Vbeta segments and 13 reverse primers for TCR Jbeta segments was used in the multiplex PCR. TCRdb stores this immuneACCESS table with in-frame sequences only. Part of the clones is absent; in the studies checked, under half of the shortfall reflects unresolved V genes, and no reason is known for the rest. The sample contains hundreds of thousands of clones, 70% to 85% of them found a single time. The leading ten clones occupy 0.58% of the sample. Sequencing was carried out using PBMCs. The receptors come from a woman in her forties in good health and CMV-seronegative.

V gene TRBV7-8 combines with J gene TRBJ2-7; 10 bases line up with TRBD1. Trimming took 5 bases from V and 5 from J; bases not matched to a gene: 9. Germline CDR1 reads SGHVS; CDR2 reads FQNEAQ. The CDR3 is made up of 15 amino acids. CDR3 DNA: TGTGCCAGCAGCGACCCGGGACAGGGGTCCCACGAGCAGTACTTC. Its protein product is CASSDPGQGSHEQYF.

The chain couples TRBV2 to TRBJ1-5; D is uncertain. The V end lost 7 bases, the J end lost 3 bases, and 13 bases lay between the germline ends. The CDR3 loop spans 14 amino acids. Germline loops: CDR1 SNHLY, CDR2 FYNNEI. This chain's CDR3 is CASKRETSNQPQHF. The CDR3 nucleotides read TGTGCCAGCAAGCGAGAGACCTCCAATCAGCCCCAGCATTTT.

The chain recombines TRBV4-1 with TRBJ1-4; D remains ambiguous. Germline V gene sequence: CDR1 MGHRA, CDR2 YSYEKL. V gave up 2 bases and J gave up 7 bases, with 5 bases separating them. The CDR3 totals 12 residues. The CDR3, as DNA: TGCGCCAGCAGCCAACAGTCTGAAAAACTGTTTTTT. The encoded protein is CASSQQSEKLFF.

The rearrangement uses TRBV5-4 and TRBJ2-3; 9 bases map to TRBD1. The CDR3 has 15 amino acids. CDR1 is SGHNT, CDR2 YYREEE, per germline (reference sequence). J gave up 2 bases and V 4 bases, and 5 bases lay outside the gene matches. Here the CDR3 reads CASSTDRGTTDTQYF. The CDR3 region has the DNA TGTGCCAGCAGCACCGACAGGGGGACCACAGATACGCAGTATTTT.

In regard to this clone: The junction departs from germline at one end; a sequencing error may be responsible. The rearrangement joins TRBV7-9 to TRBJ1-5; D unclear. This CDR3 comprises 12 residues. CDR1 is SEHNR and CDR2 is FQNEAQ in the germline V gene (reference sequence). As DNA, the CDR3 is TGTTCCAGCAGCCGTGAGGGCCAGCCCCAGCATTTT. Protein sequence: CSSSREGQPQHF.

Regarding this clone: At one boundary the junction diverges from the germline segment, which might be a read error. The V call is TRBV30, the J call TRBJ2-3, with 7 bases lining up with TRBD2. CDR1 and CDR2 (germline): GTSNPN, SVGIG (reference sequence). This CDR3 is 15 amino acids long. In nucleotides, the CDR3 is TGTGCCCGGAGTGTAATCGGGGGGAGCACAGATACGCAGTATTTT. Its protein product is CARSVIGGSTDTQYF.

Only a few counts were recorded for this clone. The chain employs TRBV5-6 and TRBJ1-5; D is perhaps TRBD1 (6 bases). V was pared by 1 base and J by 3 bases, with 14 bases between. The CDR3 has 16 residues. Looked up from germline, CDR1 is SGHDT and CDR2 is YYEEEE. The CDR3 DNA reads as TGTGCCAGCAGCTTGAGGGGAGGGGGGTTCAATCAGCCCCAGCATTTT. This sequence encodes CASSLRGGGFNQPQHF.

This chain links TRBV7-6 with TRBJ2-5, with D possibly matching TRBD1 (6 bases). Germline CDR1 and CDR2: SGHVS and FNYEAQ. Trimming cost V 5 bases and J 0 bases, with 19 bases left between them. The CDR3 is made up of 17 amino acids. Written as DNA, the CDR3 is TGTGCCAGCAGCCTCCGACAGGCCTTTCGGGACCAAGAGACCCAGTACTTC. Its protein product is CASSLRQAFRDQETQYF.

This clone was counted once. The chain uses TRBV4-1 and TRBJ1-2, with a possible D match to TRBD1 (5 bases). CDR3 length: 15 residues. Germline V gene sequence: CDR1 MGHRA, CDR2 YSYEKL. Trimming cost V 3 bases and J 4 bases, with 15 bases left between them. For the CDR3, the DNA is TGCGCCAGCAGCCAGGCTCGACAGACCACCTATGGCTACACCTTC. Residues: CASSQARQTTYGYTF.

The chain links TRBV25-1 to TRBJ1-1; no definite D call. CDR3 length equals 15 residues. The germline gives CDR1 MGHDK, CDR2 SYGVNS. V was shortened by 2 bases and J by 12 bases, with 22 bases between the two germline ends. The CDR3 here is CASSETGFPGPRTFF. CDR3 coding DNA: TGTGCCAGCAGTGAAACCGGGTTCCCCGGCCCTAGGACTTTCTTT.

The V gene is TRBV2, the J gene TRBJ1-6; TRBD1 matches at 12 bases. The J segment lost 10 bases and the V segment lost 6 bases, leaving 7 bases of the junction unmatched. Germline values: CDR1 SNHLY, CDR2 FYNNEI. This CDR3 has 15 amino acids. This chain's CDR3 is CASSPGQGAGSPLHF. CDR3 nucleotide sequence: TGTGCCAGCAGCCCGGGACAGGGGGCAGGGTCACCCCTCCACTTT.

CDR3 DNA sequence: TGTGCCAGCAGCTTAGCCGGAGGACTAGCGGCAGACAATGAGCAGTTCTTC. This encodes CASSLAGGLAADNEQFF. The chain combines TRBV7-3 with TRBJ2-1; 10 bases line up with TRBD2. After removal of 2 bases from V and 5 bases from J, the junction contained 9 bases not matched to a gene. The CDR3 length is 17 residues. Per germline, CDR1 SGHTA and CDR2 FQGTGA.

This sequence joins TRBV7-3 and TRBJ2-5; D gene uncertain. Germline CDR1 is SGHTA and CDR2 is FQGTGA. The V and J ends lost 4 bases and 4 bases respectively, with 13 bases between them. This CDR3 contains 14 residues. CDR3 bases: TGTGCCAGCAGCTCATTGATAAAGCCAGAGACCCAGTACTTC. Translating it yields CASSSLIKPETQYF.

The chain is built from TRBV10-3 and TRBJ2-7; the match to TRBD2 covers 14 bases. The junction had 7 bases not matched to a gene; V was cut back by 5 bases and J by 4 bases. Germline V gene lookup returns CDR1 ENHRY and CDR2 SYGVKD. The CDR3 is 16 amino acids. For the CDR3, the DNA is TGTGCCATCAGTCACTCCGGGACTAGCGGGGGATACGAGCAGTACTTC. It is translated as CAISHSGTSGGYEQYF.

The chain recombines TRBV5-1 with TRBJ2-1; D is possibly TRBD1 (5 bases). Trimming removed 5 bases from V and 10 bases from J, with 16 bases in between. From germline, CDR1 is SGHRS and CDR2 YFSETQ. The CDR3 is 13 amino acids. The CDR3 spells CASRGQGIAEQFF. In DNA form, the CDR3 reads TGCGCCAGCAGGGGTCAGGGTATAGCCGAGCAGTTCTTC.

This chain links TRBV7-9 with TRBJ2-7; a possible D gene is TRBD1 (8 bases). The CDR3 has 16 residues. Trimming shortened V by 5 bases and J by 2 bases, and 19 bases separated the two germline ends. The germline V gene has CDR1 SEHNR and CDR2 FQNEAQ (reference sequence). The CDR3 loop reads CASSSGDRRKTYEQYF. In DNA, the CDR3 is TGTGCCAGCAGCAGCGGGGACAGGCGAAAGACCTACGAGCAGTACTTC.

V and J are TRBV2 and TRBJ1-1, with D unclear. Germline values: CDR1 SNHLY, CDR2 FYNNEI. V gave up 5 bases and J gave up 0 bases, with 10 bases separating them. The CDR3 covers 14 residues. The CDR3 sequence: CASSLAVMNTEAFF. The CDR3 DNA reads TGTGCCAGCAGTCTTGCGGTTATGAACACTGAAGCTTTCTTT. Full variable domain (remainder filled in from reference TRBV2 and TRBJ1-1): EPEVTQTPSHQVTQMGQEVILRCVPISNHLYFYWYRQILGQKVEFLVSFYNNEISEKSEIFDDQFSVERPDGSNFTLKIRSTKLEDSAMYFCASSLAVMNTEAFFGQGTRLTVV.

This clone was seen more than once but under ten times. The chain carries TRBV4-3 and TRBJ2-3; D perhaps matches TRBD2 (7 bases). The CDR3 length is 17 residues. Germline loops: CDR1 LGHNA, CDR2 YSLEER. Trimming stripped 0 bases from V and 4 bases from J, with 17 bases between. For the CDR3, the DNA is TGCGCCAGCAGCCAAGAGTTACGGGGGGCAGAGGCAGATACGCAGTATTTT. It yields the protein CASSQELRGAEADTQYF.

The V call is TRBV5-6, the J call TRBJ1-6, with D tentatively TRBD1 (5 bases). V lost 0 bases and J 6 bases, leaving 10 bases between the germline ends. The CDR3 contains 15 residues. The germline CDR1 and CDR2 sequences are SGHDT and YYEEEE. The CDR3 nucleotides are TGTGCCAGCAGCTTGGGCCCCGGGGGTAATTCACCCCTCCACTTT. Translated, it gives CASSLGPGGNSPLHF.

V is TRBV6-5 and J is TRBJ2-3; 8 nucleotides match TRBD1. CDR1 is MNHEY and CDR2 is SVGAGI in the germline V gene. The CDR3 has 15 residues. V dropped 6 bases and J dropped 5; count of bases not matched to a gene: 10. CDR3 region: CASSHPGQGIDTQYF. CDR3 nucleotide sequence: TGTGCCAGCAGCCACCCCGGACAGGGCATAGATACGCAGTATTTT.

This chain joins TRBV6-6 and TRBJ1-2; TRBD1 matches 7 bases. With V trimmed by 9 bases and J by 4 bases, 11 bases remained unmatched. CDR1 is MNHNY, CDR2 SVGAGI, per germline (reference sequence). This CDR3 region has 14 residues. CDR3 amino acids: CASRGQEGVYGYTF. The CDR3 nucleotides read TGTGCCAGTCGCGGACAGGAGGGCGTCTATGGCTACACCTTC.

Concerning this clone: Other DNA sequences from this sample encode an identical CDR3 as well. The chain employs TRBV5-1 and TRBJ1-2; D not certain. Trimming left V 0 bases short and J 2 bases short, with 8 bases between. The CDR3 spans 14 residues. Germline V CDR1 and CDR2: SGHRS, YFSETQ. The CDR3 nucleotides read TGCGCCAGCAGCTTGGAGAGTCCCAACTATGGCTACACCTTC. As protein: CASSLESPNYGYTF. The whole variable domain, remainder taken from reference TRBV5-1 and TRBJ1-2, is KAGVTQTPRYLIKTRGQQVTLSCSPISGHRSVSWYQQTPGQGLQFLFEYFSETQRNKGNFPGRFSGRQFSNSRSEMNVSTLELGDSALYLCASSLESPNYGYTFGSGTRLTVV.

The V gene is TRBV7-8, the J gene TRBJ2-7; 12 bases agree with TRBD1. Trimming cost V 5 bases and J 5 bases; bases outside gene matches: 7. The CDR3 consists of 15 residues. The germline CDR1 and CDR2 sequences are SGHVS and FQNEAQ. CDR3 sequence (DNA): TGTGCCAGCAGCATGGGACAGGGGGCGGGCGACGAGCAGTACTTC. Translated, it gives CASSMGQGAGDEQYF.

This clone was counted a single time. V gene TRBV18 combines with J gene TRBJ2-3, with D possibly being TRBD1 (5 bases). Trimming left V 1 base short and J 2 bases short, with 10 bases between. Germline assignment: CDR1 KGHSH and CDR2 LQKENI. The CDR3 consists of 15 residues. The CDR3 region is CASSPRQGFTDTQYF. The CDR3 region has the DNA TGTGCCAGCTCACCACGCCAGGGATTCACAGATACGCAGTATTTT.

This clone has just a few counts. The chain couples TRBV5-5 to TRBJ2-1; 8 nucleotides agree with TRBD1. Per the germline V gene, CDR1 is SGHKS and CDR2 is YYEKEE (reference sequence). This CDR3 has 15 residues. J gave up 6 bases and V 0 bases, and 5 bases lay outside the gene matches. The CDR3, as DNA: TGTGCCAGCAGCTTGGGGGGGACAGGTCTCAATGAGCAGTTCTTC. Amino acids: CASSLGGTGLNEQFF.

The chain employs TRBV19 and TRBJ1-5; 9 bases agree with TRBD1. The trim removed 5 bases at V and 7 bases at J, leaving 9 bases unmatched. CDR1 is LNHDA, CDR2 SQIVND, per germline (reference sequence). The CDR3 loop spans 15 amino acids. Here the CDR3 reads CASSSWTGAYQPQHF. CDR3 in DNA: TGTGCCAGTAGTTCATGGACAGGGGCTTACCAGCCCCAGCATTTT.